This T cell receptor beta chain was identified during a study of STAT3 mutations in large granular lymphocyte leukemia. Overall study context: Over half of T-LGLL patients had one or more immunosuppressive regimens. Findings and caveats of the study: At least one immunodominant TCR beta clonotype appeared in every T-cell large granular lymphocyte leukemia patient.

Only a few counts were recorded for this clone. Its antigen is currently unknown. V was clipped by 0 bases and J by 0 bases, with 3 bases between them. There are 13 residues in the CDR3. Looked up from germline, CDR1 is KGHSH and CDR2 is LQKENI. Some clones are missing from TCRdb's copy, which holds only in-frame ones; the method was immunoSEQ multiplex PCR. The repertoire has around 10,000 clones, about 54% of them found once; the top ten carry more than 8.5%. The sample comprised peripheral blood mononuclear cells. The gene calls are TRBV18 and TRBJ2-7; D uncertain. The clonotype was recovered from a boy aged 5 to 17 with T-cell large granular lymphocyte leukemia. Some clones in this sample may be carry-over from other donors' samples. CDR3 in DNA: TGTGCCAGCTCACCACCCTCCTCCTACGAGCAGTACTTC. This sequence encodes CASSPPSSYEQYF.